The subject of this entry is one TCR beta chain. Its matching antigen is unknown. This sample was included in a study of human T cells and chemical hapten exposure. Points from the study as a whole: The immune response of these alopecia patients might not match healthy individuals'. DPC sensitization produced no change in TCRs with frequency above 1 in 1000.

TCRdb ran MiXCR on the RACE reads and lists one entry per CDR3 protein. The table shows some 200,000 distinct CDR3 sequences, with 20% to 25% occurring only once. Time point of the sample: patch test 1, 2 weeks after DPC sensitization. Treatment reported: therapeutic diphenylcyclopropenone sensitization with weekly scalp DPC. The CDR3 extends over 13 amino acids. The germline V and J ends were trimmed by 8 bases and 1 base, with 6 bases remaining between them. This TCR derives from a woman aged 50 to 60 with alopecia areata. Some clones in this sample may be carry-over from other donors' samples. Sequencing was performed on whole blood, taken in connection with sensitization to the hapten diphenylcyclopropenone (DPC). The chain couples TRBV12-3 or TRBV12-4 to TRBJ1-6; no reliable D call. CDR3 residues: CASSTSYNSPLHF. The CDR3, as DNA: TGTGCCAGCTCGACATCCTATAATTCACCCCTCCACTTT.